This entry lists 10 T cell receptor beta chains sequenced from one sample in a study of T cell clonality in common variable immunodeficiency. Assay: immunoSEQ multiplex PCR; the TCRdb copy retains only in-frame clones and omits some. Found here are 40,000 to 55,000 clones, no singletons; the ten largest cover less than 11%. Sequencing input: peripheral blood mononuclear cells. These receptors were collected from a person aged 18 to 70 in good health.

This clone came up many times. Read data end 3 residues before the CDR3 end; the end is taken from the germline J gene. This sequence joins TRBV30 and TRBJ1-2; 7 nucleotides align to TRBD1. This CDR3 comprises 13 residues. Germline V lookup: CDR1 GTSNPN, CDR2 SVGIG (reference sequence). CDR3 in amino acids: CAQPRQGGGGYTF. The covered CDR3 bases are TGTGCCCAGCCCCGACAGGGTGGGGGAGGC. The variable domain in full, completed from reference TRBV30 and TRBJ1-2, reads SQTIHQWPATLVQPVGSPLSLECTVEGTSNPNLYWYRQAAGRGLQLLFYSVGIGQISSEVPQNLSASRPQDRQFILSSKKLLLSDSGFYLCAQPRQGGGGYTFGSGTRLTVV.

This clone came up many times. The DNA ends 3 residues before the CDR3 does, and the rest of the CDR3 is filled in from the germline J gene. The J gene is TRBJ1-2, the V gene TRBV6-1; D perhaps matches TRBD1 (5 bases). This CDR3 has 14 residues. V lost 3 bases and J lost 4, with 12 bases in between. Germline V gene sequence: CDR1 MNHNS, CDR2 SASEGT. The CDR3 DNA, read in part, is TGTGCCAGCAGTGAGGGGGGGGAGGCCTATGGC. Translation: CASSEGGEAYG. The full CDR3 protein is CASSEGGEAYGYTF.

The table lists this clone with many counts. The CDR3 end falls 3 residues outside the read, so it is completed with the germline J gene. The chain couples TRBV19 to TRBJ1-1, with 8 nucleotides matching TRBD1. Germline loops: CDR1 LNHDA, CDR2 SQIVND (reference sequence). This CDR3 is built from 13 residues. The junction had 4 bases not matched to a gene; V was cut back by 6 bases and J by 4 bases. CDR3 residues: CASRTGVGTEAFF. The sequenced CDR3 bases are TGTGCCAGTAGGACAGGGGTGGGCACTGAA.

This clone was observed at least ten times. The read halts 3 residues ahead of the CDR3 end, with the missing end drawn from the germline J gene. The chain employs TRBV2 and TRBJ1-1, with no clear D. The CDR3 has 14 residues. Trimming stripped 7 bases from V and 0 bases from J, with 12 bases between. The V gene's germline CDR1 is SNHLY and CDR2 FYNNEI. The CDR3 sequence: CASTEGRLNTEAFF. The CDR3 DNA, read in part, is TGTGCCAGCACCGAAGGGCGATTGAACACTGAA. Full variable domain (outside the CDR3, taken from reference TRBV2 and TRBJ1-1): EPEVTQTPSHQVTQMGQEVILRCVPISNHLYFYWYRQILGQKVEFLVSFYNNEISEKSEIFDDQFSVERPDGSNFTLKIRSTKLEDSAMYFCASTEGRLNTEAFFGQGTRLTVV.

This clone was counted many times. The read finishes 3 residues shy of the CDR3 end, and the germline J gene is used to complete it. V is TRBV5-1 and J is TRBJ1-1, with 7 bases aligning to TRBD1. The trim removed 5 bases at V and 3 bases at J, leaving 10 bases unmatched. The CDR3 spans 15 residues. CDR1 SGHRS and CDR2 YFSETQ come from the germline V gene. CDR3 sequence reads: CASSTQGWDDTEAFF. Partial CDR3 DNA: TGCGCCAGCAGTACACAGGGGTGGGATGACACTGAA.

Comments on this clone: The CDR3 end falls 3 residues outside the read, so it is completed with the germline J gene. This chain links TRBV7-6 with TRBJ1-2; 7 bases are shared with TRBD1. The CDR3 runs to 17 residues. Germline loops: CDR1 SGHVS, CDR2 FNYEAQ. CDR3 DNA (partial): TGTGCCAGCAGCCCTAAAAACCCACAGGGGAACACAGATACG. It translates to CASSPKNPQGNTDT. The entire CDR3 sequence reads CASSPKNPQGNTDTYTF.

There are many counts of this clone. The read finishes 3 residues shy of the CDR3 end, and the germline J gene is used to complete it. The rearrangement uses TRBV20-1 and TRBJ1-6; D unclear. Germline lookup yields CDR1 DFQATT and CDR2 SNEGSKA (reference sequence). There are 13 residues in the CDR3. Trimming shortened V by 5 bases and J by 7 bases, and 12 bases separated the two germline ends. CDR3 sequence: CSAAVSRNSPLHF. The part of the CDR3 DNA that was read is TGCAGTGCTGCGGTCTCCCGAAATTCACCC.

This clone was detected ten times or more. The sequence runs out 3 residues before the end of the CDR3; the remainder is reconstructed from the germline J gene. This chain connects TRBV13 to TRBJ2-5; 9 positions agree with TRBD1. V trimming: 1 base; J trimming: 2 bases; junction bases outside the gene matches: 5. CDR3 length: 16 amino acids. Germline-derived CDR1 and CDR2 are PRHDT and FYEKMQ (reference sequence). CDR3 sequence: CASSLAPGQGQETQYF. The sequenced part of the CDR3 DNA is TGTGCCAGCAGCTTAGCCCCAGGACAGGGGCAAGAGACC.

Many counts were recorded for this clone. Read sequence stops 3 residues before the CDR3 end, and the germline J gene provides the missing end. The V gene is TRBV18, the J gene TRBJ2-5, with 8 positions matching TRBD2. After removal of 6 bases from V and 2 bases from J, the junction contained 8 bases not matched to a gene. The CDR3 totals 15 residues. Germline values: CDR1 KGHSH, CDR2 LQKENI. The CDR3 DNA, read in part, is TGTGCCAGCTCTACCTGGCCTAGCGGGCAAGAGACC. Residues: CASSTWPSGQET. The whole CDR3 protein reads CASSTWPSGQETQYF.

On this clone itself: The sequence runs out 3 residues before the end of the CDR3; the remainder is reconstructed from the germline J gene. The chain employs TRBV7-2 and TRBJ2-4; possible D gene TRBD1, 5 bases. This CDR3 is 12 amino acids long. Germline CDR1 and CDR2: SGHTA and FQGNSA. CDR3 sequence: CASSFDRYFQYF. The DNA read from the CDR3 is TGTGCCAGCAGCTTCGACAGATACTTT.